The rows below give T cell receptor beta chains drawn from one sample of a study of cytomegalovirus exposure and HLA in healthy donors. Clones were read by immunoSEQ multiplex PCR, and TCRdb kept only the in-frame ones, dropping some. This sample carries about 110,000 clones, around 79% of them seen once, and the ten largest clones take 1% to 1.5%. Input material: PBMCs. The receptors were gathered from a woman aged 25 to 39 in good health and CMV-seronegative. CDR3s leave out the opening cysteine and the closing phenylalanine or tryptophan.

TRBV13,ASSLGLAVAGVYNEQF
TRBV5-1,ASNREHTDTQY
TRBV28,ASTSGLSGRDTQY
TRBV7-6,ASRPEGEYGYT
TRBV7-8,ASSLGRDRVQPQH
TRBV9,ASSVGPPGQGARGYT
TRBV13,ASSTDRRTEF
TRBV29-1,SVGGGSSYEQY
TRBV19,ASSAPGGFTEAF
TRBV5-1,ASSLGGTSGTDTQY
TRBV7-9,ASSSTRLEGLNTEAF
TRBV14,ASRPTGLRTGELF
TRBV19,ASGTGAENTEAF
TRBV18,ASSPQGGDQPQH
TRBV9,ASSVGAGGANEQF
TRBV6-5,ASSYRDRSYNEQF
TRBV28,ASSLYSGGGEKLF
TRBV6-6,ASTLGVGRSNEQF
TRBV28,ASSATGTGRYLSNQPQH
TRBV29-1,SVALGTGELF
TRBV7-2,ASSPGVGGYEQY
TRBV7-3,ASSFRQDNEQF
TRBV4-1,ASSHPDSYGYT
TRBV29-1,SVGAAKNTEAF
TRBV28,ASSLGLSYGYT
TRBV28,ATMIGANTEAF
TRBV9,ASSTQTGGDEQF
TRBV2,ASSVGRELYNEQF
TRBV27,ASSYLGGEQY
TRBV4-1,ASSLGQALVSYEQY
TRBV29-1,SVEGTSGVADTQY
TRBV5-1,ASSYRSNTDTQY
TRBV30,AWSGRYSNQPQH
TRBV29-1,SGIAGAQETQY
TRBV7-6,ASSFQRYNEQF
TRBV6-4,ASSASGTGLGDGYT
TRBV6-1,ASSDRGREQF